Below, one T cell receptor (beta chain) is given with its context. This record belongs to a study of blood T cell repertoires in COVID-19. V lost 3 bases and J lost 5; bases outside the gene matches: 4. This CDR3 contains 14 residues. Germline lookup yields CDR1 SGHVS and CDR2 FQNEAQ. Data came from immunoSEQ multiplex PCR; TCRdb stores just in-frame clones and leaves some out. The sample shows 150,000 or so clones, over 70% of them seen only once. The chain carries TRBV7-8 and TRBJ1-5; 7 bases fit TRBD1. Source material: PBMCs or T cells enriched from blood (not recorded which). The clonotype originates from a woman in her fifties or sixties who had recovered from COVID-19. CDR3 DNA sequence: TGTGCCAGCAGCTTCCGACAGGGACATCAGCCCCAGCATTTT. It codes for CASSFRQGHQPQHF.